The sequence of this TCR beta chain was determined in a study of cytomegalovirus exposure and HLA in healthy donors. Points from the study as a whole: An assumption of roughly uniform sequencing depth across donors underlay the presence/absence analyses. The study had only CMV serostatus as immune exposure information.

Healthy bone marrow donors formed the donor group. This CDR3 has 14 residues. Trimming stripped 0 bases from V and 3 bases from J, with 9 bases between. Germline CDR1 MDHEN, CDR2 SYDVKM. In the PCR, 60 Vbeta and 13 Jbeta primers were used. Using immunoSEQ multiplex PCR, the repertoire was profiled, and TCRdb retains in-frame clones only, with some absent. The repertoire holds around 100,000 clones, with about 79% as singletons. On this clone: Antigen specificity is unknown.

Sequenced: PBMCs. The receptor was isolated from a woman between 18 and 30 years old in good health and CMV-seropositive. V usage is TRBV28 and J usage is TRBJ2-7; D unresolved. The CDR3 DNA reads as TGTGCCAGCAGTTTATGGAGCGCTCTCTACGAGCAGTACTTC. Amino acid sequence: CASSLWSALYEQYF.